This T cell receptor (beta chain) stems from a study of T-cell memory formation after mild COVID-19. TCRdb itself ran the 5' RACE reads through MiXCR, one entry per CDR3 protein. Here the sample spans hundreds of thousands of distinct CDR3 sequences, just over 20% being singletons. Details on this clonotype: Its specificity is unknown.

Study conclusions and caveats: Pre-infection memory held some responding clones, suggesting pre-existing cross-reactive T cells responded.

Material for sequencing was PBMCs or a T cell subset sorted from them (not recorded which). This receptor was obtained from an adult woman who had mild COVID-19 (a few samples of this study predate the infection). Cell type and time point are not known.

The CDR3 protein is CASRGRVGGREFRNNEQFF. In DNA, the CDR3 is TGTGCCAGCCGCGGGCGAGTTGGGGGGCGAGAATTTCGAAACAATGAGCAGTTCTTC. The V gene is TRBV6-1, the J gene TRBJ2-1; D could derive from TRBD1 or TRBD2 (6 bases each). V lost 8 bases to trimming and J lost 5 bases, with 31 bases between them. The CDR3 has 19 amino acids. Germline V gene data show CDR1 as MNHNS and CDR2 as SASEGT.